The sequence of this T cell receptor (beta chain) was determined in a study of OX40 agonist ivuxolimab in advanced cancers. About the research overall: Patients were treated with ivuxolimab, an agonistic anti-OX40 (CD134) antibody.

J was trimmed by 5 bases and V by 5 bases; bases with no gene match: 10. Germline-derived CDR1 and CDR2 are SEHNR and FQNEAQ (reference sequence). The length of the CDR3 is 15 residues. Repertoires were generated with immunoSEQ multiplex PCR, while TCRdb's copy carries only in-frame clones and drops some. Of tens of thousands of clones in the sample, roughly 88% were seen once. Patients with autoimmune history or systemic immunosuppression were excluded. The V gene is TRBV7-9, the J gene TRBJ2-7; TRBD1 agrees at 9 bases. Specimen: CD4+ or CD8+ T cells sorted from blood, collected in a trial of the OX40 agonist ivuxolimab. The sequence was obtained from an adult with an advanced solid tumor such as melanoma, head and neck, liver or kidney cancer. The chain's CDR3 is CASSRGDRDIDEQYF. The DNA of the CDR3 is TGTGCCAGCAGCCGGGGGGACAGGGATATCGACGAGCAGTACTTC.